The next 29 T cell receptor beta chains were all read from a single sample in a study of blood T cell repertoires in COVID-19. Data came from immunoSEQ multiplex PCR; TCRdb stores just in-frame clones and leaves some out. Found here are 380,000 or so clones, 70% to 90% of them singletons; the top ten hold approximately 1.2%. Sequencing used PBMCs or T cells enriched from blood (not recorded which). The receptors here all came from a man aged 30-40 years who had recovered from COVID-19.

The chain joins TRBV9 to TRBJ2-1, with 12 bases lining up with TRBD2. Germline V gene lookup returns CDR1 SGDLS and CDR2 YYNGEE. With 0 bases clipped from V and 7 bases from J, the junction kept 5 bases outside the gene matches. The CDR3 length is 16 residues. The CDR3 bases are TGTGCCAGCAGCGTAGTACCGACTAGCGGGGGAAATGAGCAGTTCTTC. Protein product: CASSVVPTSGGNEQFF.

This clone was seen only a few times. V usage is TRBV4-2 and J usage is TRBJ2-2; D is ambiguous. The CDR3 runs 16 residues. Trimming cost V 0 bases and J 1 base, with 9 bases left between them. The germline V gene has CDR1 LGHNA and CDR2 YNFKEQ. The CDR3 bases are TGTGCCAGCAGCCAAGATGGTAGCATGAACACCGGGGAGCTGTTTTTT. Its protein is CASSQDGSMNTGELFF.

The chain joins TRBV11-2 to TRBJ1-2, with TRBD1 identical over 7 bases. V trimming: 5 bases; J trimming: 4 bases; junction bases outside the gene matches: 10. The CDR3 is made up of 15 amino acids. Germline loops: CDR1 SGHAT, CDR2 FQNNGV. The DNA for the CDR3 is TGTGCCAGCAGCCTGCCCGGGACAGAACTCTATGGCTACACCTTC. Residues: CASSLPGTELYGYTF.

The chain combines TRBV4-3 with TRBJ2-5, with D tentatively TRBD2 (5 bases). Germline V gene data show CDR1 as LGHNA and CDR2 as YSLEER. The CDR3 runs 14 residues. Trimming cost V 1 base and J 4 bases, with 10 bases left between them. CDR3 sequence reads: CASSQGLAGETQYF. For the CDR3, the DNA is TGCGCCAGCAGCCAAGGGCTAGCTGGAGAGACCCAGTACTTC.

The V and J genes are TRBV19 and TRBJ2-1; a possible D gene is TRBD2 (5 bases). With 3 bases removed from V and 4 bases from J, the gap between germline ends came to 19 bases. Germline lookup yields CDR1 LNHDA and CDR2 SQIVND (reference sequence). The CDR3 totals 17 residues. The CDR3: CASSMGDEGAVYNEQFF. The DNA for the CDR3 is TGTGCCAGTAGTATGGGCGATGAAGGAGCGGTGTACAATGAGCAGTTCTTC.

The rearrangement links TRBV10-1 to TRBJ2-3; D is ambiguous. The germline V gene encodes CDR1 WNHNN and CDR2 SYGVQD (reference sequence). The CDR3 consists of 15 residues. With 3 bases removed from V and 0 bases from J, the gap between germline ends came to 10 bases. CDR3 amino acids: CASSEIVTSTDTQYF. The DNA of the CDR3 is TGCGCCAGCAGTGAAATAGTGACTAGCACAGATACGCAGTATTTT.

The J gene is TRBJ1-2, the V gene TRBV7-8, with TRBD1 as a possible D gene (5 bases). Germline values: CDR1 SGHVS, CDR2 FQNEAQ. V was clipped by 6 bases and J by 1 base, with 9 bases between them. The CDR3 is made up of 13 amino acids. In DNA form, the CDR3 reads TGTGCCAGCAGAGAAGGGGATAACTATGGCTACACCTTC. This codes for CASREGDNYGYTF.

CDR3 sequence reads: CASSIRQGFTEAFF. The DNA for the CDR3 is TGTGCCAGCAGCATCCGACAGGGTTTTACTGAAGCTTTCTTT. V gene TRBV7-2 combines with J gene TRBJ1-1, with 7 bases that match TRBD1. J was trimmed by 5 bases and V by 5 bases; bases with no gene match: 8. The length of the CDR3 is 14 residues. Per germline, CDR1 SGHTA and CDR2 FQGNSA.

The rearrangement links TRBV6-5 to TRBJ2-7; D might be TRBD1 (5 bases). Trimming shortened V by 6 bases and J by 0 bases, and 12 bases separated the two germline ends. Germline CDR1 is MNHEY and CDR2 is SVGAGI. This CDR3 is built from 14 residues. CDR3 region: CASRGLDPSYEQYF. DNA for the CDR3: TGTGCCAGCAGGGGGCTCGATCCCTCCTACGAGCAGTACTTC.

This chain joins TRBV19 and TRBJ1-2; D may be TRBD1 (6 bases). The CDR3 has 15 residues. The germline V and J ends were trimmed by 7 bases and 8 bases, with 23 bases remaining between them. Germline V CDR1 and CDR2: LNHDA, SQIVND (reference sequence). The CDR3 DNA follows: TGTGCCAGTATGCAGGGGCGGCTTTCTTTCCACGGCTACACCTTC. Translating gives CASMQGRLSFHGYTF.

The chain joins TRBV7-2 to TRBJ1-1; D ambiguous. The V gene lost 5 bases and the J gene lost 0 bases, with 13 bases spanning the gap. Germline V CDR1 and CDR2: SGHTA, FQGNSA. This CDR3 has 15 amino acids. In nucleotides, the CDR3 is TGTGCCAGCAGCAAGGCGGGCAGCATGAACACTGAAGCTTTCTTT. It codes for CASSKAGSMNTEAFF.

The rearrangement uses TRBV7-2 and TRBJ1-2; no firm D call. The CDR3 sequence is 15 residues long. V lost 4 bases and J 3 bases, leaving 15 bases between the germline ends. In germline, CDR1 is SGHTA, CDR2 FQGNSA. The CDR3 region is CASSSLDGLDYGYTF. CDR3 nucleotides: TGTGCCAGCAGCTCCCTAGACGGGTTAGACTATGGCTACACCTTC.

The rearrangement uses TRBV5-4 and TRBJ2-3; tentatively, D is TRBD1 (6 bases). The germline V and J ends were trimmed by 4 bases and 0 bases, with 12 bases remaining between them. Germline loops: CDR1 SGHNT, CDR2 YYREEE (reference sequence). The CDR3 covers 15 residues. CDR3 amino acids: CASSIGRGSTDTQYF. Written as DNA, the CDR3 is TGTGCCAGCAGCATCGGCAGGGGAAGCACAGATACGCAGTATTTT.

The gene calls are TRBV6-5 and TRBJ1-1, with D unresolved. V shed 10 bases and J shed 0 bases, with 12 bases lying between them. Germline V gives CDR1 MNHEY, CDR2 SVGAGI. The CDR3 contains 13 residues. The chain's CDR3 is CATLGPMNTEAFF. CDR3 nucleotides: TGTGCCACGCTAGGTCCTATGAACACTGAAGCTTTCTTT.

The chain links TRBV7-6 to TRBJ2-2, with 7 bases that match TRBD1. This CDR3 comprises 16 residues. Trimming cost V 3 bases and J 3 bases; bases outside gene matches: 7. Germline CDR1 reads SGHVS; CDR2 reads FNYEAQ. Here the CDR3 DNA reads TGTGCCAGCAGCTTGTGGACAGGAAGGGACACCGGGGAGCTGTTTTTT. Translated, it gives CASSLWTGRDTGELFF. The full variable domain, in which reference TRBV7-6 and TRBJ2-2 provide the parts outside the CDR3, is GAGVSQSPRYKVTKRGQDVALRCDPISGHVSLYWYRQALGQGPEFLTYFNYEAQQDKSGLPNDRFSAERPEGSISTLTIQRTEQRDSAMYRCASSLWTGRDTGELFFGEGSRLTVL.

The gene calls are TRBV27 and TRBJ2-6; possible D gene TRBD2, 6 bases. The length of the CDR3 is 17 residues. Germline V gene data show CDR1 as MNHEY and CDR2 as SMNVEV (reference sequence). Trimming shortened V by 2 bases and J by 4 bases, and 15 bases separated the two germline ends. This CDR3 reads CASSLMSYAGGANVLTF. In DNA form, the CDR3 reads TGTGCCAGCAGTTTAATGTCTTACGCGGGGGGGGCCAACGTCCTGACTTTC.

To note about this clone: Other DNA sequences in the sample encode the same CDR3. The rearrangement links TRBV20-1 to TRBJ2-5; TRBD1 matches at 7 bases. The CDR3 sequence is 11 residues long. CDR1 is DFQATT, CDR2 SNEGSKA, per germline (reference sequence). Trimming at V came to 3 bases and at J to 5 bases, leaving 0 bases not matched to a gene. The CDR3 DNA follows: TGCAGTGCTAGGGACAGGGAGACCCAGTACTTC. Protein: CSARDRETQYF.

V gene TRBV6-2 or TRBV6-3 combines with J gene TRBJ1-5; 7 bases are a match to TRBD1. The CDR3 contains 14 residues. Trimming at V came to 6 bases and at J to 4 bases, leaving 6 bases not matched to a gene. Germline values: CDR1 MNHEY, CDR2 SVGEGT. CDR3 residues: CASSHGTENQPQHF. CDR3 coding DNA: TGTGCCAGCAGCCACGGGACAGAAAATCAGCCCCAGCATTTT.

The rearrangement links TRBV18 to TRBJ2-7, with D tentatively TRBD2 (5 bases). V lost 3 bases and J 3 bases, leaving 15 bases between the germline ends. Germline V gene data show CDR1 as KGHSH and CDR2 as LQKENI. CDR3 length equals 15 residues. The CDR3 nucleotides read TGTGCCAGCTCACCGGGCGGGCAGGAGGTCTACGAGCAGTACTTC. Protein product: CASSPGGQEVYEQYF.

The chain links TRBV6-1 to TRBJ1-1; D unclear. V lost 2 bases and J lost 2, with 6 bases in between. CDR1 and CDR2 from the germline V gene are MNHNS and SASEGT. The CDR3 sequence is 13 residues long. CDR3 sequence reads: CASSEMRNTEAFF. CDR3 coding DNA: TGTGCCAGCAGTGAAATGCGTAACACTGAAGCTTTCTTT.

V gene TRBV9 combines with J gene TRBJ2-1, with 7 bases identical to TRBD1. The V gene's germline CDR1 is SGDLS and CDR2 YYNGEE. The CDR3 length is 13 residues. J lost 7 bases, V lost 2 bases, and 3 bases had no gene match. The CDR3 reads CASSVGQVNEQFF. Written as DNA, the CDR3 is TGTGCCAGCAGCGTTGGACAGGTAAATGAGCAGTTCTTC.

The V call is TRBV4-3, the J call TRBJ1-1, with D uncertain. Germline CDR1 is LGHNA and CDR2 is YSLEER. This CDR3 is 13 amino acids long. Deletions cut 0 bases from V and 7 bases from J, with 9 bases between. The chain's CDR3 is CASSQDSLGEAFF. The CDR3 DNA reads TGCGCCAGCAGCCAAGACTCACTAGGTGAAGCTTTCTTT.

This clone was picked up one time. The chain links TRBV9 to TRBJ1-1; 8 nucleotides align to TRBD1. The trim removed 3 bases at V and 4 bases at J, leaving 5 bases unmatched. CDR3 size: 14 residues. The germline CDR1 and CDR2 sequences are SGDLS and YYNGEE. The CDR3 sequence: CASSAFTGGTEAFF. The CDR3 DNA is TGTGCCAGCAGCGCGTTCACAGGGGGCACTGAAGCTTTCTTT. Supplemented by reference TRBV9 and TRBJ1-1, the full variable domain reads DSGVTQTPKHLITATGQRVTLRCSPRSGDLSVYWYQQSLDQGLQFLIQYYNGEERAKGNILERFSAQQFPDLHSELNLSSLELGDSALYFCASSAFTGGTEAFFGQGTRLTVV.

The chain uses TRBV29-1 and TRBJ2-7; the match to TRBD1 covers 9 bases. Germline V gives CDR1 SQVTM, CDR2 ANQGSEA. The V segment lost 4 bases and the J segment 6 bases; nucleotides outside the gene matches: 1. The CDR3 consists of 11 residues. The CDR3 is CSVGTGAEQYF. The DNA of the CDR3 is TGCAGCGTTGGGACAGGGGCCGAGCAGTACTTC.

The chain is built from TRBV12-3 or TRBV12-4 and TRBJ1-5, with D perhaps TRBD1 (5 bases). The CDR3 has 12 residues. V was cut by 5 bases and J by 6 bases, with 8 bases left in between. CDR3 bases: TGTGCCAGCAGTACAGGTGCTCAGCCCCAGCATTTT. It encodes CASSTGAQPQHF.

This clone was seen just once. The DNA for the CDR3 is TGTGCCAGCACCTTGGGACAGGGGGCATCTGGGGCCAACGTCCTGACTTTC. Its translation is CASTLGQGASGANVLTF. The rearrangement links TRBV7-9 to TRBJ2-6; 12 bases align to TRBD1. The trim removed 7 bases at V and 1 base at J, leaving 5 bases unmatched. Germline V gene lookup returns CDR1 SEHNR and CDR2 FQNEAQ (reference sequence). This CDR3 is 17 amino acids long.

The chain joins TRBV6-2 or TRBV6-3 to TRBJ1-5; D is undetermined. V dropped 2 bases and J dropped 2 bases, with 10 bases sitting between them. This CDR3 region has 15 residues. The germline V gene encodes CDR1 MNHEY and CDR2 SVGEGT. The CDR3 loop reads CASSYRERGNQPQHF. In DNA, the CDR3 is TGTGCCAGCAGTTACAGGGAGAGGGGCAATCAGCCCCAGCATTTT.

This chain connects TRBV18 to TRBJ1-4; 7 nucleotides match TRBD1. The length of the CDR3 is 15 residues. Unmatched junction bases numbered 7, after V lost 4 bases and J lost 5 bases. Germline CDR1 KGHSH, CDR2 LQKENI. This CDR3 is CASSRPGTENEKLFF. In DNA, the CDR3 is TGTGCCAGCTCACGACCCGGGACAGAAAATGAAAAACTGTTTTTT. The complete variable domain, with remaining parts taken from reference TRBV18 and TRBJ1-4, reads NAGVMQNPRHLVRRRGQEARLRCSPMKGHSHVYWYRQLPEEGLKFMVYLQKENIIDESGMPKERFSAEFPKEGPSILRIQQVVRGDSAAYFCASSRPGTENEKLFFGSGTQLSVL.

This clone was seen only a few times. This chain connects TRBV7-2 to TRBJ1-2; D is ambiguous. V dropped 7 bases and J dropped 5 bases, with 26 bases sitting between them. The CDR3 loop spans 17 amino acids. The germline V gene has CDR1 SGHTA and CDR2 FQGNSA. The CDR3 region is CASTPYTPGLEIYGYTF. The CDR3 bases are TGTGCCAGCACCCCTTACACCCCGGGTCTCGAGATTTATGGCTACACCTTC. Full variable domain (missing parts from reference TRBV7-2 and TRBJ1-2): GAGVSQSPSNKVTEKGKDVELRCDPISGHTALYWYRQSLGQGLEFLIYFQGNSAPDKSGLPSDRFSAERTGGSVSTLTIQRTQQEDSAVYLCASTPYTPGLEIYGYTFGSGTRLTVV.